This T cell receptor beta chain stems from a study of shared clonotypes between healthy human individuals. Overall study: A couple of women and three men aged 18 to 49 made up the donors. The study, taken as a whole, reports: Larger estimated richness was generally recorded for naive subsets relative to memory subsets.

Note on this clone: Its cognate antigen is unknown.

Only in-frame clones appear in the TCRdb table, and some are missing; sequencing was by immunoSEQ multiplex PCR. The repertoire holds hundreds of thousands of clones, with approximately 95% as singletons. Donors were healthy HIV-negative adults without recently reported acute infections or vaccinations. The CDR3 extends over 17 amino acids. V gave up 1 base and J gave up 7 bases, with 20 bases separating them. Germline V gene sequence: CDR1 MGHRA, CDR2 YSYEKL. The chain has TRBV4-1 and TRBJ1-5; D perhaps matches TRBD1 (6 bases). Sequencing used naive CD4+ T cells sorted from blood. Subset indicated: CD45RA+ positively selected. This sequence was found in a woman in her thirties in good health. CDR3 DNA: TGCGCCAGCAGCCAAGGCTGGGCACAGGGCATTCACCAGCCCCAGCATTTT. Translating gives CASSQGWAQGIHQPQHF.